This entry lists 23 T cell receptor beta chains sequenced from one sample in a study of T-cell memory formation after mild COVID-19. TCRdb reprocessed the 5' RACE reads via MiXCR and lists one record per CDR3 protein. The sample shows 450,000 to 650,000 distinct CDR3 sequences, less than 25% of them seen only once. The specimen was PBMCs or a T cell subset sorted from them (not recorded which). The origin of the receptors is an adult woman who had mild COVID-19 (a few samples of this study predate the infection). Cell type and time point are not known.

The rearrangement links TRBV12-3 or TRBV12-4 to TRBJ2-5, with a tentative D call TRBD1 (5 bases). V was pared by 2 bases and J by 5 bases, with 12 bases between. The CDR3 runs 14 residues. The chain's CDR3 is CASSLRPKGETQYF. The CDR3, as DNA: TGTGCCAGCAGTTTACGGCCTAAGGGGGAGACCCAGTACTTC.

This chain joins TRBV11-2 and TRBJ1-6; D unclear. V was cut by 0 bases and J by 9 bases, with 15 bases left in between. The CDR3 is 16 amino acids. The germline V gene has CDR1 SGHAT and CDR2 FQNNGV. The CDR3 region is CASSLDSWNVGSPLHF. DNA for the CDR3: TGTGCCAGCAGCTTAGATTCGTGGAATGTGGGTTCACCCCTCCACTTT.

The V and J genes are TRBV14 and TRBJ2-1, with no clear D. The germline V gene has CDR1 SGHDN and CDR2 FVKESK. The CDR3 sequence is 17 residues long. With 5 bases removed from V and 3 bases from J, the gap between germline ends came to 20 bases. As DNA, the CDR3 is TGTGCCAGCAGCTCCGCCTTTCAGGTTATCGGCTACAATGAGCAGTTCTTC. Protein product: CASSSAFQVIGYNEQFF.

The V and J genes are TRBV12-3 or TRBV12-4 and TRBJ2-1; D gene ambiguous. Trimming left V 6 bases short and J 6 bases short, with 15 bases between. CDR3 length: 14 amino acids. CDR3 residues: CASSDTPRVNEQFF. Here the CDR3 DNA reads TGTGCCAGCAGCGACACCCCCCGCGTCAATGAGCAGTTCTTC.

This clonotype was detected a few times. The gene calls are TRBV3-1 and TRBJ2-5; D unclear. With 4 bases removed from V and 2 bases from J, the gap between germline ends came to 14 bases. CDR1 and CDR2 from the germline V gene are LGHDT and YNNKEL (reference sequence). The CDR3 is made up of 15 amino acids. The CDR3 spells CASSLTPSGQETQYF. The CDR3 DNA reads TGTGCCAGCAGCCTCACCCCGTCTGGGCAAGAGACCCAGTACTTC.

This clonotype appeared a few times. The chain carries TRBV12-3 or TRBV12-4 and TRBJ1-5; D is perhaps TRBD1 (5 bases). Trimming left V 1 base short and J 1 base short, with 11 bases between. This CDR3 has 16 residues. The CDR3 DNA follows: TGTGCCAGCAGTTTAGAGAGGGGTTTAAGCAATCAGCCCCAGCATTTT. This encodes CASSLERGLSNQPQHF.

The chain has TRBV5-1 and TRBJ2-5; the D gene is possibly TRBD1 (6 bases). Per the germline V gene, CDR1 is SGHRS and CDR2 is YFSETQ. The CDR3 is 14 residues long. Trimming stripped 3 bases from V and 0 bases from J, with 9 bases between. The CDR3 is CASSWDTNQETQYF. CDR3 bases: TGCGCCAGCAGCTGGGACACTAACCAAGAGACCCAGTACTTC.

This clonotype has only a few counts. The chain uses TRBV7-9 and TRBJ1-3, with unresolved D. Germline CDR1 is SEHNR and CDR2 is FQNEAQ (reference sequence). This CDR3 is built from 16 residues. V gave up 5 bases and J gave up 1 base, with 15 bases separating them. The CDR3 loop reads CASSVASYRSGNTIYF. In DNA, the CDR3 is TGTGCCAGCAGCGTCGCATCGTATCGTTCTGGAAACACCATATATTTT.

The chain carries TRBV27 and TRBJ2-1, with 9 bases lining up with TRBD2. CDR1 is MNHEY, CDR2 SMNVEV, per germline (reference sequence). V trimming: 6 bases; J trimming: 7 bases; junction bases outside the gene matches: 10. There are 15 residues in the CDR3. The CDR3 protein is CASSPAASGNNEQFF. DNA of the CDR3: TGTGCCAGCAGCCCAGCGGCTAGCGGGAATAATGAGCAGTTCTTC.

The genes are TRBV5-1 and TRBJ1-1; perhaps TRBD1 as D (5 bases). Trimming pared 1 base from V and 8 bases from J, leaving 9 bases between. Germline CDR1 SGHRS, CDR2 YFSETQ. The CDR3 consists of 12 residues. This CDR3 is CASSLRWDEAFF. In DNA, the CDR3 is TGCGCCAGCAGCTTGCGGTGGGACGAAGCTTTCTTT.

The table lists this clonotype with a few counts. The J gene is TRBJ2-4, the V gene TRBV11-2, with 8 bases fitting TRBD2. Germline-derived CDR1 and CDR2 are SGHAT and FQNNGV. Trimming cost V 3 bases and J 5 bases; bases outside gene matches: 3. The CDR3 has 14 amino acids. The CDR3 here is CASSFASGQNIQYF. CDR3 sequence (DNA): TGTGCCAGCAGCTTCGCTAGCGGGCAAAACATTCAGTACTTC. The full variable domain, with the rest looked up from reference TRBV11-2 and TRBJ2-4, is EAGVAQSPRYKIIEKRQSVAFWCNPISGHATLYWYQQILGQGPKLLIQFQNNGVVDDSQLPKDRFSAERLKGVDSTLKIQPAKLEDSAVYLCASSFASGQNIQYFGAGTRLSVL.

This clonotype was detected only a few times. The V and J genes are TRBV6-5 and TRBJ2-2; TRBD2 matches 8 bases. The J segment lost 4 bases and the V segment lost 7 bases, leaving 5 bases of the junction unmatched. The V gene's germline CDR1 is MNHEY and CDR2 SVGAGI. The CDR3 extends over 14 amino acids. This chain's CDR3 is CASMISGGTGELFF. CDR3 sequence (DNA): TGTGCCAGCATGATAAGCGGGGGCACCGGGGAGCTGTTTTTT.

The CDR3 reads CAWSVPRAYSNQPQHF. CDR3 bases: TGTGCCTGGAGTGTACCACGAGCATATAGCAATCAGCCCCAGCATTTT. This chain connects TRBV30 to TRBJ1-5; D unresolved. The V gene lost 0 bases and the J gene lost 0 bases, with 12 bases spanning the gap. The germline V gene has CDR1 GTSNPN and CDR2 SVGIG (reference sequence). The CDR3 totals 16 residues.

This clonotype appeared a few times. The V and J genes are TRBV20-1 and TRBJ2-1, with TRBD2 identical over 9 bases. Per germline, CDR1 DFQATT and CDR2 SNEGSKA (reference sequence). The V gene end was trimmed by 1 base and the J gene end by 4 bases; junction bases not matched to a gene: 11. CDR3 length equals 17 residues. The CDR3 DNA is TGCAGTGCTAGAGCCCTCTTTGGCGGGAGGGCTTACAATGAGCAGTTCTTC. This gives the protein CSARALFGGRAYNEQFF.

This clonotype showed up many times. CDR3 sequence: CASSVSPVSPYEQYF. CDR3 DNA sequence: TGTGCCAGCAGCGTATCTCCGGTATCCCCCTACGAGCAGTACTTC. The chain employs TRBV9 and TRBJ2-7; D gene unclear. V was shortened by 1 base and J by 2 bases, with 13 bases between the two germline ends. CDR1 SGDLS and CDR2 YYNGEE come from the germline V gene. The CDR3 covers 15 residues.

The rearrangement links TRBV7-9 to TRBJ1-4, with 9 bases matching TRBD1. Losses at the gene ends were 6 bases for V and 8 bases for J; bases not matched to a gene: 4. The germline gives CDR1 SEHNR, CDR2 FQNEAQ (reference sequence). The CDR3 length is 13 residues. This chain's CDR3 is CASRTGGKEKLFF. Here the CDR3 DNA reads TGTGCCAGCAGGACAGGGGGAAAGGAAAAACTGTTTTTT.

This clonotype has only a few counts. The CDR3 here is CSATPASYEQYF. In nucleotides, the CDR3 is TGCAGTGCTACCCCTGCTAGCTACGAGCAGTACTTC. V and J are TRBV20-1 and TRBJ2-7; D gene ambiguous. Germline V lookup: CDR1 DFQATT, CDR2 SNEGSKA (reference sequence). The germline V and J ends were trimmed by 4 bases and 3 bases, with 10 bases remaining between them. This CDR3 has 12 amino acids.

V usage is TRBV7-9 and J usage is TRBJ1-4, with TRBD1 as a possible D gene (6 bases). This CDR3 has 13 residues. Germline lookup yields CDR1 SEHNR and CDR2 FQNEAQ (reference sequence). V was clipped by 1 base and J by 10 bases, with 10 bases between them. This CDR3 reads CASSLGQDGKLFF. For the CDR3, the DNA is TGTGCCAGCAGCTTAGGACAGGACGGAAAACTGTTTTTT.

This rearrangement joins TRBV14 to TRBJ2-2; the D gene is possibly TRBD2 (6 bases). Germline CDR1 is SGHDN and CDR2 is FVKESK. V lost 5 bases and J lost 4, with 14 bases in between. This CDR3 has 15 residues. The CDR3 here is CASSDPGLFTGELFF. In DNA form, the CDR3 reads TGTGCCAGCAGCGATCCGGGACTTTTCACCGGGGAGCTGTTTTTT.

This clonotype has just a few counts. The chain carries TRBV20-1 and TRBJ1-1; D unresolved. The CDR3 is 16 residues long. V was shortened by 0 bases and J by 0 bases, with 14 bases between the two germline ends. Germline values: CDR1 DFQATT, CDR2 SNEGSKA (reference sequence). The CDR3 coding sequence is TGCAGTGCTAGAGAGGCGAAGAGTAGCTTGAACACTGAAGCTTTCTTT. It codes for CSAREAKSSLNTEAFF.

The V and J genes are TRBV2 and TRBJ2-7; no firm D call. This CDR3 spans 13 amino acids. Germline lookup yields CDR1 SNHLY and CDR2 FYNNEI. V lost 1 base to trimming and J lost 6 bases, with 10 bases between them. CDR3 coding DNA: TGTGCCAGCAGTGAAGTGTTCTTTCCCGAGCAGTACGTC. Protein: CASSEVFFPEQYV.

J is TRBJ2-5 and V is TRBV12-3 or TRBV12-4; D is undetermined. The V gene lost 9 bases and the J gene lost 0 bases, with 11 bases spanning the gap. This CDR3 is 13 amino acids long. CDR3 in DNA: TGTGCCAGTTCCTCATGGGACCAAGAGACCCAGTACTTC. Amino acid sequence: CASSSWDQETQYF.

This clonotype was found a few times. The V and J genes are TRBV20-1 and TRBJ2-1; 9 nucleotides align to TRBD2. CDR1 is DFQATT, CDR2 SNEGSKA, per germline (reference sequence). The CDR3 is 15 residues long. The J segment lost 0 bases and the V segment lost 6 bases, leaving 6 bases of the junction unmatched. The CDR3 DNA sequence: TGCAGTGCCCTAGCGGGGAAAAGCTCCTACAATGAGCAGTTCTTC. Translation: CSALAGKSSYNEQFF.